This T cell receptor (beta chain) stems from a study of human T cells and chemical hapten exposure. The overall study: Sensitization used 2% DPC on approximately 2 cm by approximately 2 cm upper inner arm skin. Study-wide results and limits: Donors' alopecia may make their immune response differ from healthy people's.

Germline CDR1 reads SGHAT; CDR2 reads FQNNGV. V gave up 3 bases and J gave up 3 bases; unmatched junction bases: 2. This CDR3 region has 15 residues. In the library, unique molecular identifiers were attached to individual cDNA molecules. TCRdb independently ran MiXCR on the RACE reads; one entry per CDR3 protein. The sample shows tens of thousands of distinct CDR3 sequences, about an eighth of them seen only once. This clonotype was counted many times. The antigen remains undetermined. Time point indicated: patch test 3, about 24 weeks after DPC sensitization. As for treatment: therapeutic diphenylcyclopropenone sensitization with weekly scalp DPC. Ahead of applying each patch test, blood was sampled.

This chain uses TRBV11-2 with TRBJ2-2; 9 bases agree with TRBD1. The source material was whole blood, sampled in connection with sensitization to the hapten diphenylcyclopropenone (DPC). The TCR sequence derives from a woman aged 50 to 60 with alopecia areata. Some clones in this sample may be carry-over from other donors' samples. DNA for the CDR3: TGTGCCAGCAGCTTGGGACAGGGAGACACCGGGGAGCTGTTTTTT. Residues: CASSLGQGDTGELFF.